This TCR delta chain appears in the sequencing data of a study of Vδ1+ human thymocytes. The template was reverse-transcribed extracted RNA. Multiplex PCR used pooled V-gene forward primers and a constant-region reverse primer to amplify CDR3s. TCRdb called clones from the multiplex PCR reads again using CATT. The table includes under 30,000 delta-chain clones, more than 6.5% detected once. Alphabeta T cells were depleted, then CD3+ Vdelta1+ Vdelta2- thymocytes were FACS-sorted. Note on this clone: The target antigen is unknown.

Points from the study as a whole: Thymic TRG and TRD repertoires appeared highly polyclonal. Despite high sort purity, about 20% of thymic T cell receptor delta sequences were Vdelta2.

Trimming left V 4 bases short and J 11 bases short, with 35 bases between. The CDR3 spans 19 residues. Per germline, CDR1 TSWWSYY and CDR2 QGS. This clonotype was sampled from a girl less than two years old who had congenital heart surgery. The chain is built from TRDV1 and TRDJ1, with D possibly being TRDD3 (6 bases). Sequenced input: Vdelta1+ gamma-delta thymocytes from the thymus. Subset: FACS-sorted CD3+ TCRalphabeta- TCRVdelta1+ TCRVdelta2- thymocytes. CDR3 loop: CALGALLFRVPGRSLGLIF. The CDR3 DNA follows: TGTGCTCTTGGGGCTCTCCTATTCCGGGTACCCGGGAGATCCCTGGGGCTCATCTTT.